A single TCR beta chain is shown here with its context. Antigen unknown. This sample stems from a study of cytomegalovirus exposure and HLA in healthy donors. In the study overall: A preliminary data release comprised around 85 million unique TCRs obtained from HLA-typed donors. Study findings and constraints: As a later analysis revealed, the rate of TCR association differed by HLA locus, with DRB1 most and HLA-C fewest. Other equally common chains were less clonally expanded than HLA-associated TCR beta chains, a later analysis showed. Three CMV-associated chains proved CMV antigen-specific in vitro.

Use of 60 Vbeta and 13 Jbeta primers characterized the PCR. TCRdb's table, derived via immunoSEQ multiplex PCR, lists solely in-frame clones and lacks some. The data show roughly 120,000 clones, about 82% seen once. The source is a man aged 25 to 45 in good health and CMV-seronegative. Sample: PBMCs.

CDR3 in amino acids: CASSPDRGLGYTF. CDR3 sequence (DNA): TGTGCCAGCAGCCCCGACAGGGGTTTAGGCTACACCTTC. The chain combines TRBV7-9 with TRBJ1-2, with TRBD1 identical over 8 bases. With 5 bases clipped from V and 8 bases from J, the junction kept 7 bases outside the gene matches. From germline, CDR1 is SEHNR and CDR2 FQNEAQ (reference sequence). The CDR3 sequence is 13 residues long.